This T cell receptor beta chain was captured in a study of cytomegalovirus exposure and HLA in healthy donors. Sequencing was performed with immunoSEQ multiplex PCR; in TCRdb, only in-frame clones are kept and a portion is missing. The sample contains about 160,000 clones, roughly nine tenths of which appear only once. Remarks on this clone: The antigen remains undetermined.

The donors were part of the validation cohort, which consisted of over a hundred subjects and was separate from the first cohort of roughly 620 subjects. Germline V gene sequence: CDR1 SGDLS, CDR2 YYNGEE. The CDR3 extends over 15 amino acids. Trimming stripped 2 bases from V and 2 bases from J, with 14 bases between. Regarding the study as a whole: Reports described diagnosis of cytomegalovirus status by the classifier as highly specific and sensitive.

This sequence was found in a man younger than 30 in good health and CMV-seropositive. Specimen: PBMCs. The V and J genes are TRBV9 and TRBJ2-7; TRBD2 is a possible D gene (6 bases). The CDR3 sequence: CASSVGTGAPYEQYF. DNA of the CDR3: TGTGCCAGCAGCGTGGGTACGGGAGCTCCCTACGAGCAGTACTTC.